Listed below are T cell receptor beta chains from one sample, sequenced in a study of T cell responses to AZD1222 COVID-19 vaccine. Only in-frame clones appear in the TCRdb table, and some are missing; sequencing was by immunoSEQ multiplex PCR. The table gives under 150,000 clones; the top ten clones make up about 2.2% of it. The sequencing sample was made of peripheral blood. These receptors were taken from an adult in good health. Each CDR3 is given without its conserved first and last residue. Fields, in order: V gene, D gene, CDR3 length, CDR3 protein. D genes are given only for firm matches.

V: TRBV2
D: .
length: 12
CDR3: ASSLQGGDYGYT

V: TRBV28
D: .
length: 12
CDR3: ASSSPGAGNTIY

V: TRBV7-2
D: .
length: 14
CDR3: ASSGAAYRANQPQH

V: TRBV5-1
D: .
length: 11
CDR3: ASSLSAPYEQY

V: TRBV7-9
D: TRBD1
length: 12
CDR3: ASSLAQGAGELF

V: TRBV7-2
D: .
length: 9
CDR3: ASSISYEQY

V: TRBV10-2
D: TRBD2
length: 12
CDR3: ASCAGGGVETQY

V: TRBV7-6
D: .
length: 10
CDR3: ASSLTSDTQY

V: TRBV2
D: .
length: 13
CDR3: ASSEAQGLYPEAF

V: TRBV12-3/TRBV12-4
D: .
length: 10
CDR3: ASSWENTEAF

V: TRBV29-1
D: .
length: 10
CDR3: SVVVVGTEAF

V: TRBV25-1
D: .
length: 11
CDR3: ASSDYSTDTQY

V: TRBV5-8
D: .
length: 14
CDR3: ASSLAAGLVNSPLH

V: TRBV2
D: .
length: 12
CDR3: ASSTQLEQETQY

V: TRBV7-9
D: .
length: 14
CDR3: ASTGAQGGVGAEAF

V: TRBV7-9
D: .
length: 11
CDR3: ASSLAGDPRAF

V: TRBV6-5
D: .
length: 13
CDR3: ASSYTGSYNSPLH

V: TRBV3-1/TRBV3-2
D: .
length: 12
CDR3: ASSIRGLYYGYT

V: TRBV7-2
D: TRBD1
length: 12
CDR3: ASSPGTANEKLF

V: TRBV18
D: .
length: 14
CDR3: ASSLKDSALTDTQY

V: TRBV5-4
D: TRBD2
length: 14
CDR3: ASSTGGLAGAREQY

V: TRBV11-3
D: .
length: 12
CDR3: ASSYIAYSTEAF

V: TRBV12-3/TRBV12-4
D: .
length: 11
CDR3: ASSLRGGSEAF

V: TRBV28
D: .
length: 12
CDR3: ASSPGGEENIQY

V: TRBV13
D: .
length: 12
CDR3: ASKRGRGPYEQY

V: TRBV4-1
D: .
length: 13
CDR3: ASSQEEGESYGYT

V: TRBV7-2
D: TRBD1
length: 13
CDR3: ASSEDRGGYNEQF

V: TRBV5-1
D: .
length: 11
CDR3: ASSLDGSYGYT

V: TRBV5-1
D: .
length: 15
CDR3: ASSPRGGASSYNEQF

V: TRBV6-1
D: TRBD1
length: 14
CDR3: ASSEWDRVSTGGYT

V: TRBV2
D: TRBD2
length: 12
CDR3: ASSWTSSTDTQY

V: TRBV5-4
D: .
length: 9
CDR3: ASSTGQGYT

V: TRBV29-1
D: .
length: 13
CDR3: SVEGPEGIDTEAF

V: TRBV27
D: .
length: 13
CDR3: ASSSFPGMPTEAF

V: TRBV11-1
D: TRBD1
length: 11
CDR3: ASSTTGARGYT

V: TRBV7-8
D: TRBD1
length: 17
CDR3: ASSLDYELNRGYHYEQY

V: TRBV11-1
D: .
length: 13
CDR3: ASSFSPTGNSPLH

V: TRBV19
D: .
length: 15
CDR3: ASRIRIRGAQGSPLH

V: TRBV10-1
D: .
length: 9
CDR3: ATNSPQEAF

V: TRBV27
D: .
length: 13
CDR3: ASSLNSAAGNEQY